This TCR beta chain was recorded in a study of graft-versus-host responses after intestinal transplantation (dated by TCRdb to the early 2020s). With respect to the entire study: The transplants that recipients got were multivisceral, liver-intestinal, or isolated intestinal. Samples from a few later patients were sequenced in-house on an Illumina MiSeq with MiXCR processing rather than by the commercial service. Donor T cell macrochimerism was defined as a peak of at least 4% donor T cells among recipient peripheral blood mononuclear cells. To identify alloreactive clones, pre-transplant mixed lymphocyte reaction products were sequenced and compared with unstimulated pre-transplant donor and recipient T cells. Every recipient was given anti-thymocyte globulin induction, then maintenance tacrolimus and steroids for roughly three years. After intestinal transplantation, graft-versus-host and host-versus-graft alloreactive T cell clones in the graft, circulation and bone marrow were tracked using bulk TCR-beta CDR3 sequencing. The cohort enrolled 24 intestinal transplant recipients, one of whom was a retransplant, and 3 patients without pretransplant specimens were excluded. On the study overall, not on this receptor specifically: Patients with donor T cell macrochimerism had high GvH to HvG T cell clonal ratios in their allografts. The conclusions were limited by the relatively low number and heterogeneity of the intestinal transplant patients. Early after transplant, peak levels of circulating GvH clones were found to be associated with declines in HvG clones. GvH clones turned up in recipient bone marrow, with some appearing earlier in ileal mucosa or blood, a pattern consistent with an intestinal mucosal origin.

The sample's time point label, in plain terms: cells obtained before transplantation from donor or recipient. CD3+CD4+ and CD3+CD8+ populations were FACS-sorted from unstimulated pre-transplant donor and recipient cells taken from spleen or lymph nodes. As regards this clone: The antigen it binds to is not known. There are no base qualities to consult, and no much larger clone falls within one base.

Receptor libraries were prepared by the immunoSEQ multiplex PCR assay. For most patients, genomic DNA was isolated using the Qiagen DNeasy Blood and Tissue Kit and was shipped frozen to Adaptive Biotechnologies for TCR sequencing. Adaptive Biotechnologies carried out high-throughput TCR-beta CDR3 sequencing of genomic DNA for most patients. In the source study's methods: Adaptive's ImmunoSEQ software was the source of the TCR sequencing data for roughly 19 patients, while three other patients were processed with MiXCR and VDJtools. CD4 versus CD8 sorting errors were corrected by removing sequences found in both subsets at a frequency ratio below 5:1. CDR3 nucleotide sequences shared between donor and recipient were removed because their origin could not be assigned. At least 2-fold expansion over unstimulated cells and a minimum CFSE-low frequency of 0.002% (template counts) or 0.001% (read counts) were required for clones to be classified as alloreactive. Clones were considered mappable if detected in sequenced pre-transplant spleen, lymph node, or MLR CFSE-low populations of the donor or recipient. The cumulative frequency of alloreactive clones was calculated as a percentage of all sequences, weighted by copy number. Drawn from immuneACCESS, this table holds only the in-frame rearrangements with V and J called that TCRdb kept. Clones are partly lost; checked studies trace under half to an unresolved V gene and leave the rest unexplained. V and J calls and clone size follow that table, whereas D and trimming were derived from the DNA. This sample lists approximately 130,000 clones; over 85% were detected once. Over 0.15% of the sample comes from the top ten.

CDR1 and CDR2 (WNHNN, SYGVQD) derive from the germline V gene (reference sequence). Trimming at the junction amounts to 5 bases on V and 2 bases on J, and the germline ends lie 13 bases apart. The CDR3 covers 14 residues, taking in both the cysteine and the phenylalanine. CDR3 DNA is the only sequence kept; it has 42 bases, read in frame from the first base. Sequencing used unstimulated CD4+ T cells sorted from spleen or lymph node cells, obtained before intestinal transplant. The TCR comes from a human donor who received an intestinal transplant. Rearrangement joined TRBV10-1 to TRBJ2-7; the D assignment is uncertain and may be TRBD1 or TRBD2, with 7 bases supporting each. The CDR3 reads CASSPQGGTYEQYF. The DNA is TGCGCCAGCAGTCCCCAGGGGGGGACCTACGAGCAGTACTTC.